The sequence of this T cell receptor (beta chain) was determined in a study of blood T cell repertoires in COVID-19. Seattle researchers signed up patients amid active infection and tracked them longitudinally. V shed 4 bases and J 1 base; nucleotides not matched to a gene: 7. Germline loops: CDR1 SGDLS, CDR2 YYNGEE. This CDR3 contains 15 residues. Original processing notes: Researchers report that nucleated cell counts were estimated from reference gene primer amplification. Only in-frame clones appear in the TCRdb table, and some are missing; sequencing was by immunoSEQ multiplex PCR. D and trimming were read from the DNA, whereas the V and J calls and clone size are those reported in that table. The repertoire holds about 250,000 clones, with 85% as singletons.

The receptor's source is a man between 45 and 60 years old with COVID-19, enrolled during active disease. Input material: peripheral blood. This chain links TRBV9 with TRBJ1-2; 7 nucleotides line up with TRBD1. CDR3 protein: CASSLRTGNNYGYTF. The CDR3 DNA follows: TGTGCCAGCAGCTTACGGACAGGCAATAACTATGGCTACACCTTC. The full variable domain, its missing parts supplied by reference TRBV9 and TRBJ1-2, is DSGVTQTPKHLITATGQRVTLRCSPRSGDLSVYWYQQSLDQGLQFLIQYYNGEERAKGNILERFSAQQFPDLHSELNLSSLELGDSALYFCASSLRTGNNYGYTFGSGTRLTVV.